This T cell receptor (beta chain) was retrieved from a study of T cell repertoires in cytomegalovirus infection. Across the whole study: In public TCR beta signatures, there were indications of both CMV infection and matching HLA type.

With 9 bases removed from V and 1 base from J, the gap between germline ends came to 18 bases. Germline assignment: CDR1 LNHDA and CDR2 SQIVND (reference sequence). The CDR3 contains 15 residues. TCRdb itself ran the reads through MiXCR, one entry per CDR3 protein. The sample has over 450,000 distinct CDR3 sequences; about 10% are singletons. Overall study findings and caveats: Frequencies of public TCR beta families were cumulated, and this identified carriers of CMV plus the relevant HLA. HLA-C-restricted CMV-specific TCR beta clonotypes prevailed in the ex vivo response.

This clonotype was recorded at least ten times. Its antigen remains unidentified. This sequence was found in a human donor in good health (CMV status not recorded). Some clones in this sample may be carry-over from other donors' samples. This chain joins TRBV19 and TRBJ1-1; D is possibly TRBD1 (6 bases). The sample consisted of PBMCs. The CDR3 sequence is CASAGAYSKNTEAFF. The CDR3 region has the DNA TGTGCCAGCGCGGGGGCATACTCTAAGAACACTGAAGCTTTCTTT.